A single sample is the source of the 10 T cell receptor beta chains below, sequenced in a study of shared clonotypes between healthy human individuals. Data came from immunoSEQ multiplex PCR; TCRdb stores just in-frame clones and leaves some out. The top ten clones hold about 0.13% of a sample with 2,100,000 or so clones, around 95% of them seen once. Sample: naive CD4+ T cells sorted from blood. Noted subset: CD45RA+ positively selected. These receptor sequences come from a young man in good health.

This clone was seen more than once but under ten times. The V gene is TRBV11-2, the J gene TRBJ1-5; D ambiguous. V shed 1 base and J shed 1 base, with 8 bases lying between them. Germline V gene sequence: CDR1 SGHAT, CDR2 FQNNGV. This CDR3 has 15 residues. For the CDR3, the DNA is TGTGCCAGCAGCTTAGTGGGAGACAGCAATCAGCCCCAGCATTTT. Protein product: CASSLVGDSNQPQHF. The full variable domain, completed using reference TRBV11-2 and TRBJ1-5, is EAGVAQSPRYKIIEKRQSVAFWCNPISGHATLYWYQQILGQGPKLLIQFQNNGVVDDSQLPKDRFSAERLKGVDSTLKIQPAKLEDSAVYLCASSLVGDSNQPQHFGDGTRLSIL.

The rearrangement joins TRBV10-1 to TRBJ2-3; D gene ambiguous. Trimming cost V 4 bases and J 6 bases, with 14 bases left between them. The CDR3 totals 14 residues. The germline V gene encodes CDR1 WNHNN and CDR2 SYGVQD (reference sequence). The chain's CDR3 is CASSGPGNGDTQYF. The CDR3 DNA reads TGCGCCAGCAGTGGCCCAGGTAACGGGGATACGCAGTATTTT.

The CDR3 sequence: CASSTNPDSSAYGYTF. CDR3 in DNA: TGCGCCAGCAGCACAAATCCGGACAGCAGCGCCTATGGCTACACCTTC. This sequence joins TRBV5-1 and TRBJ1-2, with D maybe TRBD1 (6 bases). Germline V gives CDR1 SGHRS, CDR2 YFSETQ. CDR3 size: 16 residues. Trimming shortened V by 4 bases and J by 4 bases, and 20 bases separated the two germline ends.

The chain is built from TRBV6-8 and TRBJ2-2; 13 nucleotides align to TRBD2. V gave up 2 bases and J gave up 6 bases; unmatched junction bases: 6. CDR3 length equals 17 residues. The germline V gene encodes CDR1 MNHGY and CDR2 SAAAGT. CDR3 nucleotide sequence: TGTGCCAGCAGTTACGGGACTAGCGGGATTTGGGCCGGGGAGCTGTTTTTT. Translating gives CASSYGTSGIWAGELFF.

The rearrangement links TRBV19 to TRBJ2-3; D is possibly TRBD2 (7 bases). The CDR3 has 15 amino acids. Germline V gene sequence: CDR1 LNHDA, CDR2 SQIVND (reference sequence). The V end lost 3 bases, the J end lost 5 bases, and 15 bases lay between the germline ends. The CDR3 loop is CASSIGGGGIDTQYF. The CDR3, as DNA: TGTGCCAGTAGTATTGGAGGGGGGGGGATAGATACGCAGTATTTT.

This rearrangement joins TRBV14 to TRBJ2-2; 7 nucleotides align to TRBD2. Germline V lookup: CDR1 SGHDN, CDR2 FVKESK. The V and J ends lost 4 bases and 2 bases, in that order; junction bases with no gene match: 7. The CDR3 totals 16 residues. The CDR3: CASSPSWEGNTGELFF. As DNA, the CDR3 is TGTGCCAGCAGCCCTAGTTGGGAGGGTAACACCGGGGAGCTGTTTTTT.

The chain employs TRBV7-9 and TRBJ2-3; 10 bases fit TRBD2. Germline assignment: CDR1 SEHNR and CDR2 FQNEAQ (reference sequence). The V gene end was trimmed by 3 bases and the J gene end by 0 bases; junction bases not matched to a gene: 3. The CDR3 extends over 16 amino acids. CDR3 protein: CASSFTSGASTDTQYF. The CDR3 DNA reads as TGTGCCAGCAGCTTTACTAGCGGGGCTAGCACAGATACGCAGTATTTT.

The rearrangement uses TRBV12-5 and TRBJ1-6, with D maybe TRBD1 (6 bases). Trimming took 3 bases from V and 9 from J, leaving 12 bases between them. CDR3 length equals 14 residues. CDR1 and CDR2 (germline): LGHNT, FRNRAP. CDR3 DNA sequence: TGTGCTAGTGGTTTTGCTACAGGGAGTTCACCCCTCCACTTT. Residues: CASGFATGSSPLHF.

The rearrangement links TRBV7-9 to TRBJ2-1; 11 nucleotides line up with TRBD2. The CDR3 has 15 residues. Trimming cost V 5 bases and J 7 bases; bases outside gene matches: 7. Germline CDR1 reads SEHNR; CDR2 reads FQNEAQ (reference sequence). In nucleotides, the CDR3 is TGTGCCAGCAGCCTGGGACTAGCGGAACTTAATGAGCAGTTCTTC. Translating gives CASSLGLAELNEQFF.

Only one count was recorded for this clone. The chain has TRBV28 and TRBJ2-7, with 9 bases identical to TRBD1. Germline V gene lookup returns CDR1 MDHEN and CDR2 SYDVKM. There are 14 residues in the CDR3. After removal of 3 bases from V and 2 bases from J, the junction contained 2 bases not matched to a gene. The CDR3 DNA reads TGTGCCAGCAGTTTGGGACAGGGTCCCTACGAGCAGTACTTC. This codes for CASSLGQGPYEQYF. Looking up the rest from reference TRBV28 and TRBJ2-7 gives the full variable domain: DVKVTQSSRYLVKRTGEKVFLECVQDMDHENMFWYRQDPGLGLRLIYFSYDVKMKEKGDIPEGYSVSREKKERFSLILESASTNQTSMYLCASSLGQGPYEQYFGPGTRLTVT.